Here is one T cell receptor (beta chain) with its context. Its specific antigen is unknown. Per-base quality was not reported, and no clone a single base away is much larger than it. The library was obtained by 5' RACE. Reads for this sample came from an Illumina HiSeq 2500. A second roughly 6 to 12 cycle PCR used a sample-barcoded 5' primer and a J-beta primer mix. Each TCR beta cDNA molecule received a unique molecular identifier from a template-switch 5' adaptor carrying 12 random nucleotides. Each sample yielded at least 3 million CDR3-containing paired-end reads. The Mint cDNA synthesis kit, primed by a TRBC-specific oligonucleotide, was used to synthesize first-strand cDNA from all RNA. Following uracil-DNA glycosylase treatment, a first 18-cycle PCR with universal primers M1SS and BC2_uni_R was performed on all cDNA. Concerning the study's data processing: For normalization, 1 million high-quality reads, each with a distinct molecular identifier, were randomly selected from each sample. Instead of being binned into consensus sequences, reads that shared molecular identifiers were thrown out. MiTCR, set to a Q25 quality threshold and the strictest error-elimination algorithm, was used for CDR3 identification, clonotype clustering and error correction. Lower-bound total TCR beta diversity was estimated with a nonparametric unseen species model using Euler transformation. The public sequencing data were trimmed at Q25 with fastp and processed into clonotypes with MiXCR by TCRdb, which kept only in-frame beta chains. For every CDR3 protein sequence, its rows merge into one entry that carries the most common genes and DNA. These V and J calls originate from TCRdb's pipeline instead of the authors' own analysis. Counted in this sample were 700,000 or so distinct CDR3 sequences; 22% of them appeared once. About 22% of the sample goes to the ten largest clones.

The data were obtained in a study of blood T cells in healthy people across ages (dated by TCRdb to between 2014 and 2017). Some background on the complete study: In model experiments, template switching captured about one uniquely barcoded TCR beta cDNA molecule for every two T cells. Four age groups were formed from the donors: young (average 16 years), middle-aged (approximately 42), aged (roughly 58) and long-lived (roughly 88). Two additional independent replicas of 1 million unique cDNA reads from the same blood draw were analyzed for two donors (one aged 18 to 29 and one aged 80 or older). Donors of different ages were randomly distributed across sequencing lanes to avoid experimental bias. To track age-related changes in TCR beta repertoire diversity, the study relied on deep sequencing normalized with unique cDNA molecular identifiers. Findings and caveats that apply to the study as a whole: Conclusive comparison of naive and antigen-experienced compartments was prevented by the profiling of bulk unsorted PBMCs. There was a strong correlation between observed TCR beta diversity and the percentage of naive T cells measured by flow cytometry. Observed TCR beta diversity per million T cells fell roughly linearly with age, and a significant reduction was already apparent by age about 43. The CMV infection status of donors was not known, potentially confounding age-related changes in expanded clonotypes. Compared with the aged group, the long-lived group had more naive CD4+ T cells, fewer expanded clones and increased TCR diversity, suggesting age selection. Total diversity estimates from one million sequenced T cells were considered lower bounds and underestimates.

The roughly 39 donors, aged roughly 6 to 95 years, were systemically healthy Caucasian individuals from Russia. Roughly 10 milliliters of peripheral blood were collected from each donor into EDTA-treated Vacutainer tubes. Ficoll-Paque density-gradient centrifugation was used to isolate PBMCs, with at least 7 million per sample. Total RNA, at least 6 micrograms per sample, was extracted from PBMCs with Trizol reagent. For every donor, an aliquot of PBMCs went through flow cytometry to measure the percentages of naive CD45RAhigh/CD27high T cells. According to the germline V gene, CDR1 reads LGHNT and CDR2 reads FRNRAP. The CDR3 measures 14 amino acids from cysteine to phenylalanine. The only DNA kept is the CDR3, 42 bases in frame from the first base. V and J are truncated by 2 bases and 5 bases respectively, leaving an intervening sequence of 12 bases.

This chain is built from TRBV12-5 and TRBJ2-5; the D segment could be TRBD1, given 5 matching bases. The sequenced sample consisted of blood. This TCR was recovered from a man in his 70s in good health. The sequenced DNA is TGTGCTAGTGGTTTGCCGGAGACAGCGGAGACCCAGTACTTC. This sequence encodes CASGLPETAETQYF. Outside the CDR3, residues come from the reference TRBV12-5 and TRBJ2-5 proteins, so the full variable domain is: DARVTQTPRHKVTEMGQEVTMRCQPILGHNTVFWYRQTMMQGLELLAYFRNRAPLDDSGMPKDRFSAEMPDATLATLKIQPSEPRDSAVYFCASGLPETAETQYFGPGTRLLVL.